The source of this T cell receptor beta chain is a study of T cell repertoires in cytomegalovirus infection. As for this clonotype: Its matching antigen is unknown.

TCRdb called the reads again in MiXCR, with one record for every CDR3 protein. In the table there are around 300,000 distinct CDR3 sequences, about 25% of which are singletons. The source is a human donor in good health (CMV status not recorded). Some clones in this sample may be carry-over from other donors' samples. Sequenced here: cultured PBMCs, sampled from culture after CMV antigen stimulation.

The CDR3 DNA is TGTGCCAGCATCCGTCCTAGCGGGTGGAGCTCCTACAATGAGCAGTTCTTC. It translates to CASIRPSGWSSYNEQFF. This chain uses TRBV7-2 with TRBJ2-1; 8 bases fit TRBD2. Germline V CDR1 and CDR2: SGHTA, FQGNSA. The CDR3 length is 17 residues. V gave up 7 bases and J gave up 0 bases; unmatched junction bases: 11.